These 23 T cell receptor beta chains were all obtained from the same sample, sequenced in a study of human T cells and chemical hapten exposure (dated by TCRdb to about 2021). Per the publication, the time point label means: pre-sensitization, week 0. Per the publication, the treatment or condition label means: therapeutic diphenylcyclopropenone sensitization with weekly scalp DPC. Libraries were made using RACE. The instrument was a NextSeq 500. TCRdb itself trimmed the public reads at Q25 with fastp, ran MiXCR and retained productive beta chains. Each record represents a unique CDR3 protein, reported with the most common genes and DNA among its rows. Here the sample has roughly 120,000 distinct CDR3 sequences; 13% occur a single time. Roughly 2.8% of the sample goes to the ten largest clones. Sample: whole blood, taken in connection with sensitization to the hapten diphenylcyclopropenone (DPC). The source of these receptors is a woman aged 18 to 35 with alopecia areata. Some clones in this sample may be carry-over from other donors' samples.

This clonotype was counted only a few times. This chain uses TRBV20-1 with TRBJ2-5; maybe TRBD2 (7 bases). The ends were cut back, 6 bases at V and 7 bases at J, with 24 bases in the middle. The CDR3 runs to 15 residues. CDR1 and CDR2 (germline): DFQATT, SNEGSKA (reference sequence). CDR3 in amino acids: CSARGLADIVVTQYF. DNA of the CDR3: TGCAGTGCCAGGGGTCTAGCGGACATAGTCGTGACCCAGTACTTC.

This chain links TRBV28 with TRBJ2-7; 9 bases line up with TRBD1. This CDR3 region has 14 residues. Germline V CDR1 and CDR2: MDHEN, SYDVKM. The V segment lost 7 bases and the J segment 4 bases; nucleotides outside the gene matches: 8. Written as DNA, the CDR3 is TGTGCCAGCACCGGACAGGGGATCAAGTACGAGCAGTACTTC. This sequence encodes CASTGQGIKYEQYF.

This clonotype was found many times. The V and J genes are TRBV5-1 and TRBJ1-2; TRBD1 aligns across 7 bases. The CDR3 is made up of 13 amino acids. From germline, CDR1 is SGHRS and CDR2 YFSETQ. Germline trimming cut 4 bases from V and 5 bases from J; bases unmatched to any gene: 5. The CDR3 DNA reads TGCGCCAGCAGCCCCTGGGACAGTTATGGCTACACCTTC. As protein: CASSPWDSYGYTF. The whole variable domain, filled in from reference TRBV5-1 and TRBJ1-2, reads KAGVTQTPRYLIKTRGQQVTLSCSPISGHRSVSWYQQTPGQGLQFLFEYFSETQRNKGNFPGRFSGRQFSNSRSEMNVSTLELGDSALYLCASSPWDSYGYTFGSGTRLTVV.

In this sample, this clonotype turned up a few times. This sequence joins TRBV25-1 and TRBJ2-5; perhaps D is TRBD1 or TRBD2 (5 bases each). CDR1 and CDR2 (germline): MGHDK, SYGVNS. V lost 5 bases and J 1 base, leaving 11 bases between the germline ends. The CDR3 has 14 residues. The CDR3 DNA reads TGTGCCAGCAGTATAGGGGAGAGCCAAGAGACCCAGTACTTC. Its translation: CASSIGESQETQYF. Full variable domain (rest looked up from reference TRBV25-1 and TRBJ2-5): EADIYQTPRYLVIGTGKKITLECSQTMGHDKMYWYQQDPGMELHLIHYSYGVNSTEKGDLSSESTVSRIRTEHFPLTLESARPSHTSQYLCASSIGESQETQYFGPGTRLLVL.

The sample holds a few counts of this clonotype. The J gene is TRBJ2-3, the V gene TRBV28; the D gene could be TRBD1 or TRBD2 (5 bases each). This CDR3 is 15 amino acids long. V lost 7 bases and J 2 bases, leaving 16 bases between the germline ends. Germline CDR1 MDHEN, CDR2 SYDVKM. In DNA form, the CDR3 reads TGTGCCAGCATGAACCCCCGGGGCCTCACAGATACGCAGTATTTT. It yields the protein CASMNPRGLTDTQYF.

The chain is built from TRBV20-1 and TRBJ1-1; no clear D gene. This CDR3 is built from 12 residues. V was clipped by 2 bases and J by 0 bases, with 4 bases between them. The germline V gene encodes CDR1 DFQATT and CDR2 SNEGSKA (reference sequence). The chain's CDR3 is CSARLLNTEAFF. The DNA of the CDR3 is TGCAGTGCTAGACTACTGAACACTGAAGCTTTCTTT.

The chain uses TRBV7-9 and TRBJ1-1, with a weak D call TRBD1 (6 bases). V was clipped by 2 bases and J by 5 bases, with 15 bases between them. This CDR3 spans 15 amino acids. Germline CDR1 and CDR2: SEHNR and FQNEAQ (reference sequence). The CDR3 loop reads CASSLFGGGRTEAFF. The CDR3 DNA is TGTGCCAGCAGCTTATTTGGAGGGGGACGGACTGAAGCTTTCTTT.

V and J are TRBV20-1 and TRBJ2-4; D gene unclear. The CDR3 spans 11 residues. Trimming took 3 bases from V and 12 from J, leaving 12 bases between them. Germline-derived CDR1 and CDR2 are DFQATT and SNEGSKA (reference sequence). The CDR3 spells CSARQDSPQYF. The CDR3 bases are TGCAGTGCTAGGCAGGATAGTCCTCAGTACTTC.

This chain uses TRBV4-3 with TRBJ2-1; maybe TRBD2 (6 bases). The germline V gene has CDR1 LGHNA and CDR2 YSLEER. Trimming cost V 1 base and J 0 bases, with 7 bases left between them. The CDR3 length is 15 residues. CDR3 residues: CASSQGRDSYNEQFF. The CDR3 DNA reads TGCGCCAGCAGCCAAGGGCGGGACTCCTACAATGAGCAGTTCTTC.

This chain links TRBV20-1 with TRBJ2-3, with 12 bases that match TRBD1. There are 14 residues in the CDR3. V dropped 1 base and J dropped 4; count of bases not matched to a gene: 0. Germline CDR1 DFQATT, CDR2 SNEGSKA (reference sequence). CDR3 nucleotides: TGCAGTGCTAGAGGGGACAGGGGGCCAGATACGCAGTATTTT. Translating it yields CSARGDRGPDTQYF.

J is TRBJ1-1 and V is TRBV12-3 or TRBV12-4; D not certain. V lost 2 bases, J lost 1 base, and 5 bases lay in between. The CDR3 sequence is 13 residues long. The CDR3 DNA follows: TGTGCCAGCAGTTTATGGCGGAACACTGAAGCTTTCTTT. It translates to CASSLWRNTEAFF.

This clonotype was counted between two and nine times. The chain joins TRBV28 to TRBJ2-7, with 8 bases that match TRBD1. CDR1 is MDHEN and CDR2 is SYDVKM in the germline V gene. CDR3 length: 16 residues. Trimming took 7 bases from V and 0 from J; bases not matched to a gene: 11. The CDR3 DNA sequence: TGTGCCAGCACCGTTCAGGGGGCGGGACCCTCCTACGAGCAGTACTTC. It codes for CASTVQGAGPSYEQYF.

J is TRBJ2-2 and V is TRBV12-3 or TRBV12-4; no clear D. The germline V and J ends were trimmed by 7 bases and 5 bases, with 8 bases remaining between them. The CDR3 runs to 12 residues. DNA for the CDR3: TGTGCCAGCATCGTAGGGACCGGGGAGCTGTTTTTT. Protein product: CASIVGTGELFF.

This chain uses TRBV9 with TRBJ2-1; 9 bases map to TRBD1. V was pared by 0 bases and J by 3 bases, with 4 bases of the junction left unmatched. Germline V CDR1 and CDR2: SGDLS, YYNGEE. The length of the CDR3 is 16 residues. For the CDR3, the DNA is TGTGCCAGCAGCGTAGTCACAGGGGGCGGCTACAATGAGCAGTTCTTC. The encoded protein is CASSVVTGGGYNEQFF.

This clonotype was recorded at least ten times. The V call is TRBV5-5, the J call TRBJ2-3, with D unresolved. The ends were cut back, 4 bases at V and 8 bases at J, with 8 bases in the middle. This CDR3 spans 11 amino acids. Germline V lookup: CDR1 SGHKS, CDR2 YYEKEE (reference sequence). The CDR3 DNA follows: TGTGCCAGCAGCGTAGGTGGTACGCAGTATTTT. Translation gives CASSVGGTQYF.

Only a few counts were recorded for this clonotype. The chain has TRBV18 and TRBJ1-2, with D perhaps matching TRBD1 (6 bases). The V end was cut by 4 bases, the J end by 4 bases, with 16 bases between. CDR1 is KGHSH, CDR2 LQKENI, per germline. This CDR3 region has 15 residues. Here the CDR3 reads CASSLTTDSLYGYTF. The CDR3 DNA follows: TGTGCCAGCTCACTGACGACGGACAGCCTCTATGGCTACACCTTC.

The chain links TRBV27 to TRBJ2-5; D unresolved. Trimming removed 2 bases from V and 5 bases from J, with 15 bases in between. This CDR3 contains 15 residues. Germline V CDR1 and CDR2: MNHEY, SMNVEV (reference sequence). CDR3 DNA sequence: TGTGCCAGCAGTTTAGGACCTGACCTACGGGAGACCCAGTACTTC. Amino acid sequence: CASSLGPDLRETQYF.

CDR3 sequence reads: CASSQDLARGCSPLHF. Here the CDR3 DNA reads TGTGCCAGCAGCCAAGATCTGGCGCGGGGGTGTTCACCCCTCCACTTT. This chain uses TRBV3-2 with TRBJ1-6; TRBD1 was called by the table and not checked on the DNA. TRBV3-2 is marked as a pseudogene. CDR3 length: 16 residues.

This clonotype was picked up many times. The V gene is TRBV18, the J gene TRBJ2-3; 10 nucleotides match TRBD1. V dropped 4 bases and J dropped 3; count of bases not matched to a gene: 4. This CDR3 is 15 amino acids long. Germline lookup yields CDR1 KGHSH and CDR2 LQKENI. Here the CDR3 DNA reads TGTGCCAGCTCACTGGGACAGGGGACGACAGATACGCAGTATTTT. Translated: CASSLGQGTTDTQYF.

This clonotype was seen repeatedly, ten times or more. The chain has TRBV3-1 and TRBJ1-5, with TRBD1 identical over 7 bases. Germline V gene data show CDR1 as LGHDT and CDR2 as YNNKEL (reference sequence). V shed 4 bases, J shed 9 bases, and the junction held 3 bases outside the gene matches. This CDR3 has 12 residues. CDR3 sequence: CASSLRDRPQHF. The CDR3 coding sequence is TGTGCCAGCAGCCTCCGGGACAGGCCCCAGCATTTT.

This clonotype occurred a few times. V and J are TRBV28 and TRBJ2-2; the D gene is possibly TRBD1 (5 bases). The germline CDR1 and CDR2 sequences are MDHEN and SYDVKM. Trimming shortened V by 6 bases and J by 0 bases, and 17 bases separated the two germline ends. This CDR3 region has 17 residues. For the CDR3, the DNA is TGTGCCAGCAGCCCAAACCTGGGGCGCTCGAACACCGGGGAGCTGTTTTTT. It specifies CASSPNLGRSNTGELFF.

This clonotype was seen a few times. The chain is built from TRBV7-2 and TRBJ1-4, with 10 bases aligning to TRBD1. Germline V CDR1 and CDR2: SGHTA, FQGNSA. The CDR3 has 15 amino acids. V gave up 2 bases and J gave up 7 bases; unmatched junction bases: 4. CDR3 DNA sequence: TGTGCCAGCAGCTTACCGACAGGGGGCCTTGAAAAACTGTTTTTT. This translates into CASSLPTGGLEKLFF. Filled out from reference TRBV7-2 and TRBJ1-4, the complete variable domain reads GAGVSQSPSNKVTEKGKDVELRCDPISGHTALYWYRQSLGQGLEFLIYFQGNSAPDKSGLPSDRFSAERTGGSVSTLTIQRTQQEDSAVYLCASSLPTGGLEKLFFGSGTQLSVL.

There are many counts of this clonotype. The CDR3 bases are TGTGCCAGCAGCTTAGAGAGGGGTAGAGAGACCCAGTACTTC. It encodes CASSLERGRETQYF. This chain uses TRBV7-2 with TRBJ2-5; possibly TRBD1 or TRBD2 for D (5 bases each). CDR1 is SGHTA and CDR2 is FQGNSA in the germline V gene. The CDR3 runs to 14 residues. Trimming took 1 base from V and 4 from J, leaving 10 bases between them.